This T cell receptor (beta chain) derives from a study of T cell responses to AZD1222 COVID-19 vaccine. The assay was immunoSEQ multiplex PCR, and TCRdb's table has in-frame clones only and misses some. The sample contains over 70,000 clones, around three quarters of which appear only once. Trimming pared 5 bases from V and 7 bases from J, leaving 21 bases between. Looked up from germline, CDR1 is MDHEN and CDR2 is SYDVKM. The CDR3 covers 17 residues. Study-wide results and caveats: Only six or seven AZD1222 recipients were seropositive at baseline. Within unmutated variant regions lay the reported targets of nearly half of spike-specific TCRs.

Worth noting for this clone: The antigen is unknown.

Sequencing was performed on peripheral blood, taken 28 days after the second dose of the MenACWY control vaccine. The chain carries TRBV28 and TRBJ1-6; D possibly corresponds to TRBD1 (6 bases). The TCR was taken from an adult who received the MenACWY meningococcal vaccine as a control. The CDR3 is CASSQDREDMWNSPLHF. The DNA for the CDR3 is TGTGCCAGCAGTCAGGACAGAGAAGATATGTGGAATTCACCCCTCCACTTT. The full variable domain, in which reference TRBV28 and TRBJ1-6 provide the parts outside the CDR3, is DVKVTQSSRYLVKRTGEKVFLECVQDMDHENMFWYRQDPGLGLRLIYFSYDVKMKEKGDIPEGYSVSREKKERFSLILESASTNQTSMYLCASSQDREDMWNSPLHFGNGTRLTVT.